Shown below are 25 T cell receptor beta chains from a single sample sequenced in a study of somatic mutations in cytotoxic T cells in rheumatoid arthritis. The repertoire was sequenced with immunoSEQ multiplex PCR; TCRdb's copy has only in-frame clones and lacks some. The sample yields 18,000 or so clones, 73% seen once. The specimen sequenced was CD8+ T cells sorted from blood. The source is a woman between 55 and 75 years old in good health.

In this sample, this clone turned up a few times. The rearrangement links TRBV29-1 to TRBJ2-7; maybe TRBD1 (5 bases). The CDR3 is 13 amino acids. Germline V gene lookup returns CDR1 SQVTM and CDR2 ANQGSEA. V lost 2 bases, J lost 0 bases, and 8 bases lay in between. The CDR3 nucleotides read TGCAGCGTTGAAAGGGGAAACTCCTACGAGCAGTACTTC. Encoded protein: CSVERGNSYEQYF.

Only a few counts were recorded for this clone. The chain recombines TRBV5-1 with TRBJ1-1; D may be TRBD1 (6 bases). V shed 4 bases and J shed 3 bases, with 16 bases lying between them. This CDR3 has 15 amino acids. From germline, CDR1 is SGHRS and CDR2 YFSETQ. In DNA, the CDR3 is TGCGCCAGCAGCACCCAAGGACAGTGGGACACTGAAGCTTTCTTT. Translating it yields CASSTQGQWDTEAFF.

The chain recombines TRBV19 with TRBJ2-1; 10 bases are shared with TRBD1. The junction had 10 bases not matched to a gene; V was cut back by 6 bases and J by 5 bases. CDR3 length equals 16 residues. Germline lookup yields CDR1 LNHDA and CDR2 SQIVND (reference sequence). In DNA form, the CDR3 reads TGTGCCAGTAGGAGTACCGGGACAGGGGCGGACAATGAGCAGTTCTTC. Its protein is CASRSTGTGADNEQFF.

The chain joins TRBV6-6 to TRBJ2-2, with D perhaps TRBD2 (5 bases). Trimming removed 8 bases at V and 6 bases at J, with 10 bases between. CDR3 length equals 12 residues. Germline CDR1 reads MNHNY; CDR2 reads SVGAGI (reference sequence). The CDR3 loop is CASLGVPGELFF. The CDR3 DNA reads as TGTGCCAGCCTCGGGGTACCCGGGGAGCTGTTTTTT.

This clone was counted a single time. The V call is TRBV29-1, the J call TRBJ2-2, with TRBD2 matching over 8 bases. From germline, CDR1 is SQVTM and CDR2 ANQGSEA. This CDR3 is 14 amino acids long. V trimming: 3 bases; J trimming: 4 bases; junction bases outside the gene matches: 4. The CDR3 DNA is TGCAGCGTTGAGGGACTAGTTTCCACCGGGGAGCTGTTTTTT. As protein: CSVEGLVSTGELFF.

This clone was seen a few times. This rearrangement joins TRBV13 to TRBJ2-7; 10 nucleotides match TRBD1. Germline CDR1 PRHDT, CDR2 FYEKMQ (reference sequence). With 5 bases clipped from V and 7 bases from J, the junction kept 11 bases outside the gene matches. The CDR3 sequence is 15 residues long. This CDR3 reads CASSGTGAKNGEQYF. The CDR3 nucleotides read TGTGCCAGCAGCGGGACAGGGGCAAAAAATGGGGAGCAGTACTTC.

In nucleotides, the CDR3 is TGTGCCAGCAGTAGCACAGCCAGCTCTGGAAACACCATATATTTT. This codes for CASSSTASSGNTIYF. The chain has TRBV6-4 and TRBJ1-3; D is undetermined. The CDR3 is 15 residues long. Between the trimmed V and J ends, which lost 5 bases and 0 bases, there was a span of 11 bases. CDR1 is MRHNA and CDR2 is SNTAGT in the germline V gene.

The chain combines TRBV10-2 with TRBJ2-2, with 11 nucleotides matching TRBD1. The J segment lost 5 bases and the V segment lost 3 bases, leaving 5 bases of the junction unmatched. This CDR3 is built from 16 residues. From germline, CDR1 is WSHSY and CDR2 SAAADI. In DNA, the CDR3 is TGCGCCAGCAGTGACGTGGGACAGGGGGTAACCGGGGAGCTGTTTTTT. Its translation: CASSDVGQGVTGELFF.

V is TRBV27 and J is TRBJ2-7; perhaps D is TRBD1 or TRBD2 (5 bases each). Trimming removed 5 bases from V and 3 bases from J, with 14 bases in between. Germline CDR1 and CDR2: MNHEY and SMNVEV (reference sequence). This CDR3 is built from 14 residues. For the CDR3, the DNA is TGTGCCAGCAGTGCTCCCGGGACGGTCTACGAGCAGTACTTC. Protein product: CASSAPGTVYEQYF.

This clone has just a few counts. V gene TRBV29-1 combines with J gene TRBJ1-2; 7 positions match TRBD1. Germline V lookup: CDR1 SQVTM, CDR2 ANQGSEA. V was pared by 6 bases and J by 5 bases, with 12 bases of the junction left unmatched. This CDR3 contains 14 residues. CDR3 DNA sequence: TGCAGCGTCCCTGACAGGGCGACCTTATATGGCTACACCTTC. Amino acid sequence: CSVPDRATLYGYTF.

The chain has TRBV19 and TRBJ1-2; TRBD1 might be the D (5 bases). V lost 5 bases and J 5 bases, leaving 18 bases between the germline ends. The germline gives CDR1 LNHDA, CDR2 SQIVND (reference sequence). This CDR3 contains 15 residues. CDR3: CASSPPQGAGYGYTF. The CDR3 nucleotides are TGTGCCAGTAGTCCGCCCCAGGGAGCTGGGTATGGCTACACCTTC. Complete variable domain (other parts from reference TRBV19 and TRBJ1-2): DGGITQSPKYLFRKEGQNVTLSCEQNLNHDAMYWYRQDPGQGLRLIYYSQIVNDFQKGDIAEGYSVSREKKESFPLTVTSAQKNPTAFYLCASSPPQGAGYGYTFGSGTRLTVV.

The chain employs TRBV6-4 and TRBJ1-1, with D unresolved. Germline values: CDR1 MRHNA, CDR2 SNTAGT. This CDR3 has 14 amino acids. V gave up 3 bases and J gave up 2 bases, with 10 bases separating them. The CDR3 sequence: CASSERADNTEAFF. The CDR3 DNA is TGTGCCAGCAGTGAAAGGGCCGATAACACTGAAGCTTTCTTT.

This chain connects TRBV29-1 to TRBJ2-1; 7 positions match TRBD1. Germline CDR1 and CDR2: SQVTM and ANQGSEA. V dropped 2 bases and J dropped 5; count of bases not matched to a gene: 9. CDR3 length: 15 residues. CDR3 protein: CSVESWDRSDNEQFF. The CDR3, as DNA: TGCAGCGTTGAATCTTGGGACAGAAGTGACAATGAGCAGTTCTTC.

The J gene is TRBJ1-2, the V gene TRBV5-5; D is ambiguous. Trimming took 3 bases from V and 4 from J, leaving 16 bases between them. This CDR3 comprises 15 residues. CDR1 and CDR2 (germline): SGHKS, YYEKEE (reference sequence). CDR3 sequence reads: CASSSAAGAFYGYTF. DNA for the CDR3: TGTGCCAGCAGCTCGGCGGCAGGAGCCTTCTATGGCTACACCTTC.

V usage is TRBV9 and J usage is TRBJ1-1; D may be TRBD1 (6 bases). The length of the CDR3 is 13 residues. With 3 bases removed from V and 5 bases from J, the gap between germline ends came to 11 bases. Germline assignment: CDR1 SGDLS and CDR2 YYNGEE. Here the CDR3 reads CASSASGVTEAFF. CDR3 bases: TGTGCCAGCAGCGCTTCAGGGGTGACTGAAGCTTTCTTT.

The J gene is TRBJ1-1, the V gene TRBV2; D may be TRBD1 (5 bases). From germline, CDR1 is SNHLY and CDR2 FYNNEI. V was trimmed by 4 bases and J by 3 bases, leaving 21 bases between them. The CDR3 loop spans 17 amino acids. CDR3 bases: TGTGCCAGCAGTGGGAACAGGTGGGGTGGGGTAGACACTGAAGCTTTCTTT. Its protein is CASSGNRWGGVDTEAFF.

The gene calls are TRBV7-6 and TRBJ1-1; tentative D call: TRBD1 (5 bases). The CDR3 is 14 amino acids. Looked up from germline, CDR1 is SGHVS and CDR2 is FNYEAQ. Trimming left V 7 bases short and J 3 bases short, with 15 bases between. The CDR3 nucleotides are TGTGCCAGCACCCCCCGTAGGGGCGACACTGAAGCTTTCTTT. Translating gives CASTPRRGDTEAFF.

CDR3: CASSSGLAGTPPYEQYF. CDR3 DNA: TGCGCCAGCAGCTCGGGACTAGCGGGGACCCCTCCCTACGAGCAGTACTTC. The chain links TRBV5-1 to TRBJ2-7, with 13 positions matching TRBD2. V was clipped by 3 bases and J by 2 bases; unmatched bases: 8. The CDR3 length is 17 residues. Per germline, CDR1 SGHRS and CDR2 YFSETQ.

CDR3 DNA: TGTGCCAGCAGTGATGGGACCGCTTTGGCTCAGCCCCAGCATTTT. It yields the protein CASSDGTALAQPQHF. The chain carries TRBV2 and TRBJ1-5, with D perhaps TRBD1 (5 bases). V lost 3 bases and J 6 bases, leaving 15 bases between the germline ends. CDR1 SNHLY and CDR2 FYNNEI come from the germline V gene. The CDR3 covers 15 residues.

The chain uses TRBV27 and TRBJ2-7; 9 bases line up with TRBD1. The CDR3 length is 14 residues. Trimming at V came to 3 bases and at J to 2 bases, leaving 2 bases not matched to a gene. CDR1 MNHEY and CDR2 SMNVEV come from the germline V gene (reference sequence). CDR3 sequence: CASSFRQGAYEQYF. The CDR3, as DNA: TGTGCCAGCAGTTTTCGACAGGGGGCCTACGAGCAGTACTTC.

This clone occurred a few times. The chain's CDR3 is CASSLGGRTGYRDGYTF. The CDR3 coding sequence is TGTGCCAGCAGCTTGGGAGGACGGACAGGGTACAGAGATGGCTACACCTTC. V gene TRBV5-6 combines with J gene TRBJ1-2, with 8 positions matching TRBD1. This CDR3 is 17 amino acids long. V dropped 0 bases and J dropped 6; count of bases not matched to a gene: 13. Per the germline V gene, CDR1 is SGHDT and CDR2 is YYEEEE.

By sample share, this clone is medium-sized. V and J are TRBV2 and TRBJ2-2, with 8 bases fitting TRBD2. With 6 bases clipped from V and 4 bases from J, the junction kept 13 bases outside the gene matches. From germline, CDR1 is SNHLY and CDR2 FYNNEI. The CDR3 is made up of 17 amino acids. This chain's CDR3 is CASSDPERGLSTGELFF. CDR3 bases: TGTGCCAGCAGCGACCCCGAGCGGGGGTTGAGCACCGGGGAGCTGTTTTTT.

The V call is TRBV27, the J call TRBJ1-5; TRBD1 might be the D (5 bases). Trimming stripped 5 bases from V and 4 bases from J, with 18 bases between. This CDR3 spans 16 amino acids. Germline-derived CDR1 and CDR2 are MNHEY and SMNVEV (reference sequence). As DNA, the CDR3 is TGTGCCAGCAGTCCCTCCGTGGGGGATGATAATCAGCCCCAGCATTTT. Amino acids: CASSPSVGDDNQPQHF.

The chain employs TRBV27 and TRBJ2-1; TRBD2 aligns across 8 bases. CDR3 size: 14 residues. The junction had 6 bases not matched to a gene; V was cut back by 11 bases and J by 0 bases. Germline CDR1 reads MNHEY; CDR2 reads SMNVEV (reference sequence). CDR3 loop: CACAGGGSYNEQFF. CDR3 DNA: TGTGCCTGCGCCGGGGGGGGCTCCTACAATGAGCAGTTCTTC.

The chain links TRBV7-9 to TRBJ1-1; D not certain. The CDR3 has 12 amino acids. Germline loops: CDR1 SEHNR, CDR2 FQNEAQ (reference sequence). The chain's CDR3 is CASSDWNTEAFF. The CDR3 nucleotides read TGTGCTTCGTCCGACTGGAACACTGAAGCTTTCTTT.